These T cell receptor beta chains were read from a single sample in a study of shared clonotypes between healthy human individuals. The table came from immunoSEQ multiplex PCR; TCRdb's copy has only in-frame clones and leaves some out. The sample gives approximately 1.1 million clones, 78% of which show up once; approximately 0.5% is in the top ten. The source material was memory CD4+ T cells from PBMCs. Every receptor here comes from a man aged 18-30 years in good health. Some clones in this sample may be carry-over from other donors' samples. CDR3s include the opening cysteine and the closing phenylalanine or tryptophan. The D gene is left open where the match is weak. Clone size is shown for a subset of rows, as once, few, many or a class of expanded clone.

TRBV9	.	.	TRBJ2-7	CASSVGGGTSSYEQYF	TGTGCCAGCAGCGTAGGGGGCGGCACTAGCTCCTACGAGCAGTACTTC
TRBV6-1	once	.	TRBJ1-1	CASSLYRAGDTEAFF	TGTGCCAGCAGTCTTTACAGGGCCGGGGACACTGAAGCTTTCTTT
TRBV5-1	.	TRBD1	TRBJ2-5	CASSLTGGGETQYF	TGCGCCAGCAGCCTGACAGGGGGCGGAGAGACCCAGTACTTC
TRBV18	.	.	TRBJ1-3	CASSPDSGDTIYF	TGTGCCAGCTCACCGGACTCCGGGGACACCATATATTTT
TRBV5-6	once	TRBD1	TRBJ2-7	CASSSPGQGWEQYF	TGTGCCAGCAGCTCTCCGGGACAGGGCTGGGAGCAGTACTTC
TRBV19	.	.	TRBJ2-1	CASSNGVFYNEQFF	TGTGCCAGTAGTAACGGGGTGTTCTACAATGAGCAGTTCTTC
TRBV28	.	.	TRBJ1-4	CASHTRVLPSEKLFF	TGTGCCAGCCACACTCGGGTTCTCCCGTCCGAAAAACTGTTTTTT
TRBV4-3	.	TRBD2	TRBJ2-2	CASSRHPGLAQPTGELFF	TGCGCCAGCAGCCGCCATCCGGGACTAGCGCAACCTACCGGGGAGCTGTTTTTT
TRBV5-1	.	TRBD1	TRBJ2-1	CASSLDRPTYNEQFF	TGCGCCAGCAGCCTGGACAGGCCCACCTACAATGAGCAGTTCTTC
TRBV27	.	TRBD1	TRBJ2-7	CASSPRFGSAGGSYEQYF	TGTGCCAGCAGTCCCCGTTTCGGATCGGCAGGGGGCTCCTACGAGCAGTACTTC
TRBV6-5	.	.	TRBJ2-5	CASSAVVPAETQYF	TGTGCCAGCAGCGCGGTCGTTCCGGCTGAGACCCAGTACTTC
TRBV4-1	.	TRBD2	TRBJ2-7	CASSQAFGTSGPTGEQYF	TGCGCCAGCAGCCAAGCCTTCGGGACTAGCGGACCTACTGGGGAGCAGTACTTC
TRBV19	.	.	TRBJ2-6	CASSLRGRRAGANVLTF	TGTGCCAGTAGCCTTCGGGGGAGGCGGGCCGGGGCCAACGTCCTGACTTTC
TRBV11-2	once	.	TRBJ2-3	CASSPRPGDTDTQYF	TGTGCCAGCAGCCCCCGACCCGGCGACACAGATACGCAGTATTTT
TRBV11-1	once	TRBD1	TRBJ2-1	CASTPDRGDNEQFF	TGTGCCAGCACCCCGGACAGGGGAGACAATGAGCAGTTCTTC
TRBV5-4	.	.	TRBJ2-7	CASSSPGQTYEQYF	TGTGCCAGCAGCTCTCCGGGACAAACCTACGAGCAGTACTTC
TRBV4-1	.	TRBD1	TRBJ1-3	CASSLAGTGTTSSGNTIYF	TGCGCCAGCAGCCTCGCCGGGACAGGGACTACTAGCTCTGGAAACACCATATATTTT
TRBV5-1	.	TRBD1	TRBJ2-7	CASSTGQGNEYF	TGCGCCAGCAGCACGGGACAGGGGAACGAGTACTTC
TRBV28	.	.	TRBJ2-2	CASSLATWRAELFF	TGTGCCAGCAGCCTCGCGACTTGGCGGGCCGAGCTGTTTTTT
TRBV5-4	.	.	TRBJ1-4	CASSLAGGSEKLFF	TGTGCCAGCAGCTTGGCCGGGGGTAGCGAAAAACTGTTTTTT
TRBV4-3	.	.	TRBJ1-5	CASSQGYSSYQPQHF	TGCGCCAGCAGCCAAGGCTACAGTTCATATCAGCCCCAGCATTTT
TRBV5-1	once	TRBD2	TRBJ2-2	CASSLTSGRNTGELFF	TGCGCCAGCAGCTTAACTAGCGGGAGGAACACCGGGGAGCTGTTTTTT
TRBV19	.	.	TRBJ1-2	CASSIGQDYGYTF	TGTGCCAGTAGTATAGGACAGGACTATGGCTACACCTTC
TRBV30	.	.	TRBJ1-2	CAWSDGNYGYTF	TGTGCCTGGAGCGACGGAAACTATGGCTACACCTTC
TRBV9	few	TRBD1	TRBJ1-2	CASSPWGAASGQGGPNYGYTF	TGTGCCAGCAGCCCCTGGGGGGCTGCGTCGGGACAGGGGGGACCTAACTATGGCTACACCTTC
TRBV5-1	.	.	TRBJ2-7	CASSLEGGFHEQYF	TGCGCCAGCAGCTTGGAAGGAGGTTTCCACGAGCAGTACTTC
TRBV29-1	.	.	TRBJ1-3	CSVAKQDSGNTIYF	TGCAGCGTTGCAAAACAGGACTCTGGAAACACCATATATTTT
TRBV6-5	.	.	TRBJ1-5	CASRTWNQPQHF	TGTGCCAGCAGGACTTGGAATCAGCCCCAGCATTTT
TRBV19	once	TRBD1	TRBJ1-2	CASINRGRSIGYTF	TGTGCCAGTATCAACAGGGGGCGGTCGATCGGCTACACCTTC
TRBV18	.	.	TRBJ1-4	CASSPFRFGTPATNEKLFF	TGTGCCAGCTCACCTTTTAGATTCGGCACACCCGCAACTAATGAAAAACTGTTTTTT
TRBV15	.	.	TRBJ1-5	CATSRAWGGDRNQPQHF	TGTGCCACCAGCAGAGCGTGGGGTGGGGATAGGAATCAGCCCCAGCATTTT
TRBV6-1	.	TRBD1	TRBJ2-2	CASSVFSAGGATGELFF	TGTGCCAGCAGTGTTTTTTCGGCAGGGGGCGCGACCGGGGAGCTGTTTTTT
TRBV9	.	.	TRBJ2-5	CASSPVMGTQYF	TGTGCCAGCAGCCCAGTCATGGGGACCCAGTACTTC
TRBV13	.	.	TRBJ2-3	CASSSKGTSGNTQYF	TGTGCCAGCAGCTCAAAGGGCACGAGTGGAAATACGCAGTATTTT
TRBV30	few	.	TRBJ1-3	CAWSVTNTIYF	TGTGCCTGGAGTGTTACAAACACCATATATTTT
TRBV7-2	.	TRBD1	TRBJ2-7	CASSRTGVSYEQYF	TGTGCCAGCAGCCGGACAGGTGTCTCCTACGAGCAGTACTTC
TRBV5-4	.	.	TRBJ2-2	CASSLAEKGMGTGELFF	TGTGCCAGCAGCTTGGCCGAAAAGGGAATGGGGACCGGGGAGCTGTTTTTT
TRBV7-9	.	TRBD2	TRBJ2-2	CASSLRTSGVTGELFF	TGTGCCAGCAGCTTAAGGACTAGCGGGGTCACCGGGGAGCTGTTTTTT
TRBV5-1	.	TRBD2	TRBJ2-5	CASSSVGGAGVRETQYF	TGCGCCAGCAGCTCGGTTGGTGGAGCGGGAGTAAGAGAGACCCAGTACTTC
TRBV20-1	many	.	TRBJ2-5	CSASGVETQYF	TGCAGTGCTTCAGGGGTAGAGACCCAGTACTTC
TRBV6-6	few	TRBD2	TRBJ2-7	CASSSQGGRGSYEQYF	TGTGCCAGCAGTTCCCAGGGCGGGAGGGGCTCCTACGAGCAGTACTTC
TRBV10-3	.	.	TRBJ2-3	CAIMDPEGGHTDTQYF	TGTGCCATCATGGACCCCGAGGGGGGGCACACAGATACGCAGTATTTT
TRBV5-6	.	.	TRBJ1-2	CASSLAERNYGYTF	TGTGCCAGCAGCTTGGCCGAGAGAAACTATGGCTACACCTTC
TRBV7-8	.	.	TRBJ2-7	CASSLETGRKQYF	TGTGCCAGCAGCTTAGAGACCGGGAGAAAGCAGTACTTC
TRBV27	.	.	TRBJ2-3	CASSFTVTDTQYF	TGTGCCAGCAGTTTTACGGTCACAGATACGCAGTATTTT
TRBV5-4	.	.	TRBJ2-5	CASSLGPPRYQETQYF	TGTGCCAGCAGCTTGGGTCCACCGAGGTACCAAGAGACCCAGTACTTC
TRBV7-9	.	.	TRBJ1-4	CASSLGVRRQTNEKLFF	TGTGCCAGCAGCTTAGGGGTTCGTAGACAAACTAATGAAAAACTGTTTTTT
TRBV23-1	.	.	TRBJ1-2	CASRHTGRYNYGYTF	TGCGCCAGCAGGCATACCGGACGGTATAACTATGGCTACACCTTC
TRBV10-2	.	.	TRBJ1-2	CASTRADSYGYTF	TGCGCCAGCACAAGGGCGGATTCCTATGGCTACACCTTC
TRBV6-5	.	.	TRBJ1-2	CASSFGTMGQNYGYTF	TGTGCCAGCAGTTTCGGGACCATGGGACAAAACTATGGCTACACCTTC
TRBV5-8	.	.	TRBJ1-4	CASFLGSTNEKLFF	TGTGCCAGCTTCCTAGGGTCAACTAATGAAAAACTGTTTTTT
TRBV5-5	.	.	TRBJ2-5	CASSFPVPRGQETQYF	TGTGCCAGCAGCTTTCCCGTGCCTAGGGGGCAAGAGACCCAGTACTTC
TRBV5-4	.	TRBD1	TRBJ1-1	CASSVGTAEAFF	TGTGCCAGCAGCGTCGGGACAGCTGAAGCTTTCTTT